Described below is a single T cell receptor (beta chain) sequence and its context. The target of this receptor is not known. No much larger clone is present one base from it, and per-base qualities are unavailable. Every sample was amplified as two independent genomic DNA replicates, using approximately 0.54 ug for blood and around 1.5 ug for tumor or normal breast. Following the manufacturer's instructions, the ImmunoSeq Intro kit was used to carry out TCRB sequencing on genomic DNA. Multiplex PCR ran around 30 cycles with proprietary primers and spike-in control sequences for absolute quantification. Single-end 150-bp reads were used to sequence an 87-bp fragment spanning the CDR3 and the flanking V and J genes. Each lane of an Illumina MiSeq running version 3.0 chemistry carried seven multiplexed samples, with two replicates apiece. Turning to the authors' computational methods: Raw data were processed by the vendor's proprietary pipeline, with both replicates merged into one result per sample. To define clonotypes, the study grouped productive rearrangements that shared the V-gene family, CDR3 amino acid sequence and J-gene segment. Clonality was calculated as 1 minus the normalized Shannon entropy (Pielou evenness) of TCRB abundances. T cell density was estimated by dividing total templates by the number of input cells inferred from the DNA input amount. Recon with default parameters was used to estimate total repertoire diversity and clonality. Tumor-enriched clonotypes were defined as having over 0.1% abundance in tumor and at least 32-fold higher abundance than in normal breast. Imported from immuneACCESS, the table was reduced by TCRdb to in-frame sequences with V and J called. These copies leave out some clones; in studies compared against another copy, an unresolved V gene accounts for under half, and the cause of the remainder is not known. Clone size and the V and J calls come from that table; the DNA yielded D and trimming. The sample records approximately 10,000 clones, about two thirds of which are singletons. Roughly 21% of the sample rests with the top ten.

This entry belongs to a study of early stage breast cancer tumors (dated by TCRdb to 2016 to 2017). At the level of the whole study: Of the roughly 15 invasive breast tumors, roughly eleven were found to be estrogen receptor-positive, progesterone receptor-positive and HER2-negative. About 70% of the 12 ER+/PR+/HER2- tumors were invasive ductal carcinomas, while the other four were invasive lobular carcinomas. A total of 2.7 million or so templates, representing almost 1,100,000 unique clonotypes, were detected across all samples. On average, each sample had around 10-fold read coverage.

Dicing about 19-50 mg of tumor tissue typically gave a DNA yield of more than 2.5 ug. The study profiled bulk TCR beta-chain repertoires in matched peripheral blood, tumor and adjacent normal breast tissue taken from roughly 17 patients with early-stage breast cancer. Once resection was done, tumor tissue identified by eye was cut out and put into prechilled RNAlater. Using a TissueLyser II, roughly 18-55 mg of tumor tissue was diced and homogenized in RLTplus buffer with beta-mercaptoethanol and antifoaming agent. The Qiagen AllPrep DNA/RNA Mini kit was used for genomic DNA extraction. Deletion took 8 bases off V and 3 bases off J, with a span of 14 bases between the germline ends. Spanning cysteine to phenylalanine, the CDR3 consists of 14 amino acids. CDR3 DNA only is kept here, 42 bases in frame from base 1. CDR1 and CDR2, per the germline V gene, are ENHRY and SYGVKD. The research as a whole found: Compared with adjacent normal breast tissue, tumors had about 2.5-fold higher T cell density and higher clonality. Greater similarity was observed between blood and normal breast repertoires than between blood and tumor repertoires, and tumor was distinguished from normal in about 90% of the 16 patients when each tissue was compared with blood. Analysis by tumor subtype was prevented by the small cohort size. Chain pairing and functional markers such as CD4, CD8 and FOXP3 were missed by bulk genomic DNA sequencing of unsorted cells. Enriched TCRB sequences shared across patients were found to be mostly commonly generated sequences that were unlikely to play an important role in the tumor microenvironment.

Sequenced: breast tumor tissue. The chain was built from TRBV10-3 and TRBJ1-5; TRBD1 is a possible D gene, resting on 5 matching bases. This clonotype originated in a person aged 35-55 years with breast cancer. The CDR3 reads as follows: CAIRADRTNQPQHF. The nucleotide sequence reads TGTGCCATCCGCGCCGACAGAACCAATCAGCCCCAGCATTTT.